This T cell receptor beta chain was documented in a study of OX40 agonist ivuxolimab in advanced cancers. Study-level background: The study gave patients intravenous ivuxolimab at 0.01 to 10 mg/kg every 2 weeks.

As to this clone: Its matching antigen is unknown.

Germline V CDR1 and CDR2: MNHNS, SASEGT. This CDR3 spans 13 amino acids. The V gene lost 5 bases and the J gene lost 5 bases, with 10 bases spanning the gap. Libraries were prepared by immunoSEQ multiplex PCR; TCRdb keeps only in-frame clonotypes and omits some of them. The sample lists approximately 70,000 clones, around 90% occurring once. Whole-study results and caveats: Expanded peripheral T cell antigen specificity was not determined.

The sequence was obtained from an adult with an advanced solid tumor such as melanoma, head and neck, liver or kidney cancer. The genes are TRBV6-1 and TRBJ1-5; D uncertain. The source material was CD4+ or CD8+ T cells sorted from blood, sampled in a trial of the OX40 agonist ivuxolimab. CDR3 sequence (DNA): TGTGCCAGCAGTATCCGGAAGGATCAGCCCCAGCATTTT. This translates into CASSIRKDQPQHF.